This T cell receptor (beta chain) emerged from a study of T cell responses to AZD1222 COVID-19 vaccine. The study, taken as a whole, reports: Mostly white British, mostly female donors; authors suggested clonal diversity may be underestimated. Seropositive status at baseline applied to only a handful of AZD1222 recipients.

Germline V CDR1 and CDR2: MNHEY, SMNVEV (reference sequence). The CDR3 runs to 19 residues. Trimming took 4 bases from V and 1 from J; bases not matched to a gene: 17. Remarks on this clone: What it recognizes is unknown.

Repertoires were generated with immunoSEQ multiplex PCR, while TCRdb's copy carries only in-frame clones and drops some. Altogether tens of thousands of clones are present, approximately 83% being singletons, with the ten largest covering around 3.6%. The receptor was derived from an adult who received the AZD1222 COVID-19 vaccine. This chain connects TRBV27 to TRBJ2-3, with 7 bases matching TRBD2. Source: peripheral blood, taken 28 days after the second AZD1222 dose. This CDR3 is CASSSKPTLLAPGTDTQYF. The CDR3 DNA reads TGTGCCAGCAGTTCAAAACCCACACTACTAGCGCCCGGCACAGATACGCAGTATTTT.